The 30 T cell receptor beta chains below come from one sample, sequenced in a study of CD8+CD57+ T cells in acquired aplastic anemia (dated by TCRdb to about 2018). The patients picked for sequencing were ones in whom flow cytometry had shown an expansion of CD8+CD57+ cells. Sequencing relied on an Illumina HiSeq 2000. Genomic DNA was used as template for profiling of TCR beta VDJ combinations and CDR3 sequences. TCRdb passed the public sequencing reads through fastp at Q25 and MiXCR, retaining productive beta sequences. Under each unique CDR3 protein, matching rows form one entry showing the most common genes and DNA. The table for this sample lists about 180,000 distinct CDR3 sequences; roughly 60% of them were counted only once. 40% to 50% of the sample comes from the top ten. The sequencing sample was made of sorted CD4+, CD8+, or CD8+CD57+ T cells (not recorded which) from PBMCs. These receptors came from a human donor with aplastic anemia.

This clonotype was found many times. A much larger clone differs by one base, so this may be a read error. The CDR3 DNA is TGTGCCACCAGCAGAGGTGGAACCCCGGAGACTGACAATTCACCCCTCCACTTT. It codes for CATSRGGTPETDNSPLHF. The chain couples TRBV15 to TRBJ1-6; no clear D gene. V was clipped by 1 base and J by 7 bases, with 20 bases between them. The CDR3 spans 18 residues. Germline loops: CDR1 LNHNV, CDR2 YYDKDF (reference sequence).

The sample holds many counts of this clonotype. CDR3 nucleotide sequence: TGTGCCAGCAGCTTACCGGGCAATGAGCAGTTCTTC. Translation: CASSLPGNEQFF. V usage is TRBV7-9 and J usage is TRBJ2-1; D is unclear. CDR1 and CDR2 from the germline V gene are SEHNR and FQNEAQ (reference sequence). This CDR3 contains 12 residues. The germline V and J ends were trimmed by 2 bases and 6 bases, with 5 bases remaining between them.

This clonotype was seen many times. V is TRBV19 and J is TRBJ1-1; D is undetermined. The CDR3 is made up of 17 amino acids. V was shortened by 1 base and J by 0 bases, with 15 bases between the two germline ends. Looked up from germline, CDR1 is LNHDA and CDR2 is SQIVND (reference sequence). In DNA form, the CDR3 reads TGTGCCAGTAGTATAGGTTCGAGGGTCTCGGTGAACACTGAAGCTTTCTTT. As protein: CASSIGSRVSVNTEAFF. Full variable domain (outside the CDR3, taken from reference TRBV19 and TRBJ1-1): DGGITQSPKYLFRKEGQNVTLSCEQNLNHDAMYWYRQDPGQGLRLIYYSQIVNDFQKGDIAEGYSVSREKKESFPLTVTSAQKNPTAFYLCASSIGSRVSVNTEAFFGQGTRLTVV.

This chain uses TRBV2 with TRBJ1-1; D is undetermined. V was shortened by 5 bases and J by 1 base, with 11 bases between the two germline ends. This CDR3 has 14 amino acids. In germline, CDR1 is SNHLY, CDR2 FYNNEI. The chain's CDR3 is CASSPVPGNTEAFF. Here the CDR3 DNA reads TGTGCCAGCAGTCCCGTGCCAGGGAACACTGAAGCTTTCTTT.

V usage is TRBV2 and J usage is TRBJ1-2, with D unclear. This CDR3 comprises 10 residues. Germline values: CDR1 SNHLY, CDR2 FYNNEI. The ends were cut back, 6 bases at V and 12 bases at J, with 11 bases in the middle. CDR3 region: CASRGVLHTF. The CDR3 DNA reads TGTGCCAGCAGGGGTGTCCTGCACACCTTC.

The V and J genes are TRBV10-2 and TRBJ1-2; D unclear. The V end was cut by 0 bases, the J end by 3 bases, with 11 bases between. The CDR3 runs to 15 residues. Germline CDR1 WSHSY, CDR2 SAAADI. In DNA, the CDR3 is TGCGCCAGCAGTGAGTCGATAGGACTGTACTATGGCTACACCTTC. It translates to CASSESIGLYYGYTF.

This chain links TRBV2 with TRBJ1-6, with D uncertain. The CDR3 consists of 14 residues. In germline, CDR1 is SNHLY, CDR2 FYNNEI. Trimming removed 6 bases from V and 7 bases from J, with 13 bases in between. The CDR3 DNA reads as TGTGCCAGCAGCGCCTCCAGGATAAATTCACCCCTCCACTTT. It codes for CASSASRINSPLHF.

The chain joins TRBV10-1 to TRBJ2-7, with 8 bases fitting TRBD2. Germline loops: CDR1 WNHNN, CDR2 SYGVQD (reference sequence). This CDR3 comprises 18 residues. The ends lost 8 bases at V and 2 bases at J; junction bases unmatched: 20. In nucleotides, the CDR3 is TGCGCCAGCGACCTCTCGGGGCTAGCGGGCCTTGTTACCTACGAGCAGTACTTC. It codes for CASDLSGLAGLVTYEQYF.

The chain combines TRBV25-1 with TRBJ2-7; the match to TRBD1 covers 9 bases. Per the germline V gene, CDR1 is MGHDK and CDR2 is SYGVNS. Trimming cost V 4 bases and J 3 bases; bases outside gene matches: 10. This CDR3 is built from 16 residues. CDR3 sequence: CASSGGDRGAFYEQYF. CDR3 nucleotides: TGTGCCAGCAGTGGGGGTGACAGGGGGGCATTCTACGAGCAGTACTTC.

This clonotype was counted ten times or more. The chain links TRBV5-6 to TRBJ2-7, with TRBD1 matching 9 bases. Germline-derived CDR1 and CDR2 are SGHDT and YYEEEE. With 2 bases clipped from V and 6 bases from J, the junction kept 9 bases outside the gene matches. The CDR3 runs 15 residues. CDR3 sequence: CASSLSPGQGREQYF. The CDR3 DNA is TGTGCCAGCAGCTTATCTCCGGGACAGGGTCGCGAGCAGTACTTC.

This clonotype was observed a single time. The genes are TRBV7-2 and TRBJ2-7; the D gene is possibly TRBD1 (6 bases). CDR3 size: 15 residues. The V gene's germline CDR1 is SGHTA and CDR2 FQGNSA. V lost 3 bases and J lost 5, with 17 bases in between. The CDR3 sequence: CASSLGDRRGHEQYF. CDR3 in DNA: TGTGCCAGCAGCTTGGGAGACAGGAGAGGCCACGAGCAGTACTTC.

This clonotype has just a few counts. J is TRBJ1-2 and V is TRBV7-9; TRBD1 is a possible D gene (5 bases). Germline V lookup: CDR1 SEHNR, CDR2 FQNEAQ (reference sequence). This CDR3 is built from 14 residues. V lost 2 bases and J lost 6, with 13 bases in between. CDR3 DNA: TGTGCCAGCAGCTTACAGGGCCAAAGGGATGGCTACACCTTC. This translates into CASSLQGQRDGYTF.

CDR3 nucleotides: TGCAGTGCTAGTTCGGGTGTCCAACAGCCCCAGCATTTT. It is translated as CSASSGVQQPQHF. The rearrangement uses TRBV20-1 and TRBJ1-5; D uncertain. The V gene lost 3 bases and the J gene lost 7 bases, with 13 bases spanning the gap. This CDR3 contains 13 residues. From germline, CDR1 is DFQATT and CDR2 SNEGSKA (reference sequence).

This clonotype was counted only a few times. CDR3 protein: CSALQDYNYEQYF. The CDR3 nucleotides read TGCAGTGCTCTTCAGGATTATAACTACGAGCAGTACTTC. This chain joins TRBV20-1 and TRBJ2-7, with no clear D. The CDR3 contains 13 residues. The germline CDR1 and CDR2 sequences are DFQATT and SNEGSKA (reference sequence). Trimming left V 5 bases short and J 3 bases short, with 14 bases between.

The J gene is TRBJ2-7, the V gene TRBV7-9; D unclear. Germline lookup yields CDR1 SEHNR and CDR2 FQNEAQ (reference sequence). Trimming removed 5 bases from V and 3 bases from J, with 11 bases in between. CDR3 length: 13 residues. The CDR3 sequence: CASSPPGLYEQYF. CDR3 nucleotides: TGTGCCAGCAGCCCCCCCGGTCTCTACGAGCAGTACTTC.

The chain is built from TRBV20-1 and TRBJ1-5; the D gene is possibly TRBD1 (5 bases). Trimming removed 0 bases from V and 7 bases from J, with 22 bases in between. Germline V gene data show CDR1 as DFQATT and CDR2 as SNEGSKA (reference sequence). CDR3 length: 17 residues. CDR3 sequence reads: CSAREPGATQQRQPQHF. The CDR3 nucleotides read TGCAGTGCTAGAGAACCTGGGGCTACCCAGCAGAGACAGCCCCAGCATTTT.

Sample share makes this clonotype medium-sized. The V and J genes are TRBV2 and TRBJ2-1, with TRBD1 identical over 7 bases. The CDR3 is 15 residues long. Trimming at V came to 2 bases and at J to 4 bases, leaving 5 bases not matched to a gene. Per germline, CDR1 SNHLY and CDR2 FYNNEI. CDR3 nucleotides: TGTGCCAGCAGTGAACAGGGGACAGCTTACAATGAGCAGTTCTTC. Translation: CASSEQGTAYNEQFF.

The chain is built from TRBV29-1 and TRBJ2-7; D not resolved. V lost 4 bases to trimming and J lost 1 base, with 5 bases between them. Germline CDR1 and CDR2: SQVTM and ANQGSEA. CDR3 length: 11 amino acids. CDR3 sequence (DNA): TGCAGCGTTGCCGTTTCCTACGAGCAGTACTTC. Amino acids: CSVAVSYEQYF.

Turning to this clonotype: At one end the junction does not follow the germline gene, possibly because of a read error. The CDR3: CASSLGLAGVNEQDF. DNA for the CDR3: TGCGCCAGCAGCTTGGGACTAGCGGGAGTCAACGAGCAGGACTTC. The chain links TRBV5-1 to TRBJ2-7; 12 bases are a match to TRBD2. Germline assignment: CDR1 SGHRS and CDR2 YFSETQ. CDR3 length: 15 amino acids.

The V gene is TRBV7-9, the J gene TRBJ2-5; tentative D call: TRBD2 (5 bases). Per germline, CDR1 SEHNR and CDR2 FQNEAQ (reference sequence). Trimming removed 1 base from V and 2 bases from J, with 5 bases in between. This CDR3 contains 13 residues. CDR3 sequence (DNA): TGTGCCAGCAGCTTAGGGGAGCAAGAGACCCAGTACTTC. Its protein is CASSLGEQETQYF.

The chain carries TRBV7-2 and TRBJ2-2; D perhaps matches TRBD2 (6 bases). Germline CDR1 and CDR2: SGHTA and FQGNSA. The CDR3 length is 14 residues. Trimming took off 5 bases at V and 6 bases at J, with 13 bases between the two ends. CDR3 region: CASSLRRVPGELFF. CDR3 bases: TGTGCCAGCAGCCTCAGGAGGGTTCCCGGGGAGCTGTTTTTT.

Comment on this clonotype: Germline and junction disagree at one end, which may indicate a read error. The rearrangement joins TRBV5-1 to TRBJ1-1, with 9 bases that match TRBD1. Germline V CDR1 and CDR2: SGHRS, YFSETQ. CDR3 length: 15 residues. The CDR3: CASSLAGTGRTEALF. The CDR3 nucleotides read TGCGCCAGCAGCTTGGCCGGGACAGGGAGGACTGAAGCTCTCTTT.

This clonotype has just one count. V gene TRBV2 combines with J gene TRBJ1-5, with D possibly TRBD1 on 6 matching bases. The CDR3 consists of 16 residues. V was cut by 4 bases and J by 1 base, with 14 bases left in between. CDR1 is SNHLY, CDR2 FYNNEI, per germline. CDR3 sequence: CASSVRDMISNQPQHF. Written as DNA, the CDR3 is TGTGCCAGCAGTGTGAGGGACATGATCAGCAATCAGCCCCAGCATTTT. The variable domain in full, with the rest retrieved from reference TRBV2 and TRBJ1-5, is EPEVTQTPSHQVTQMGQEVILRCVPISNHLYFYWYRQILGQKVEFLVSFYNNEISEKSEIFDDQFSVERPDGSNFTLKIRSTKLEDSAMYFCASSVRDMISNQPQHFGDGTRLSIL.

This clonotype came up many times. This rearrangement joins TRBV7-8 to TRBJ2-1, with 7 bases identical to TRBD2. With V trimmed by 4 bases and J by 0 bases, 12 bases remained unmatched. The germline V gene has CDR1 SGHVS and CDR2 FQNEAQ. This CDR3 contains 18 residues. CDR3 sequence reads: CASSSTSSGKSSYNEQFF. CDR3 sequence (DNA): TGTGCCAGCAGCTCGACCTCTAGCGGAAAAAGCTCCTACAATGAGCAGTTCTTC.

This clonotype occurred many times. The chain carries TRBV19 and TRBJ2-3; D might be TRBD2 (5 bases). CDR1 and CDR2 (germline): LNHDA, SQIVND (reference sequence). The CDR3 length is 15 residues. V lost 2 bases and J lost 1, with 10 bases in between. The CDR3 DNA sequence: TGTGCCAGTAGTATACTAGCCTGGGGCACAGATACGCAGTATTTT. It is translated as CASSILAWGTDTQYF.

The V gene is TRBV11-2, the J gene TRBJ2-5; D is undetermined. Germline V gene lookup returns CDR1 SGHAT and CDR2 FQNNGV. The CDR3 has 14 residues. Trimming took off 1 base at V and 1 base at J, with 7 bases between the two ends. The CDR3 nucleotides are TGTGCCAGCAGCTTAGGTCGCTCCCAAGAGACCCAGTACTTC. Residues: CASSLGRSQETQYF.

This chain connects TRBV7-9 to TRBJ2-5; 9 bases line up with TRBD1. Unmatched junction bases numbered 7, after V lost 3 bases and J lost 2 bases. From germline, CDR1 is SEHNR and CDR2 FQNEAQ (reference sequence). The CDR3 spans 16 residues. This CDR3 reads CASSLGPGQGQETQYF. As DNA, the CDR3 is TGTGCCAGCAGCTTGGGGCCGGGACAGGGACAAGAGACCCAGTACTTC.

This clonotype was detected only a few times. Relative to the germline gene, one junction end is altered; a read error may explain this. CDR3 in amino acids: CASSQGAGGLNEQFF. CDR3 nucleotides: TGCGCCAGCAGCCAGGGAGCGGGGGGGCTAAATGAGCAGTTCTTC. V gene TRBV7-3 combines with J gene TRBJ2-1; 10 nucleotides line up with TRBD2. Germline V gene sequence: CDR1 SGHTA, CDR2 FQGTGA. The CDR3 has 15 residues.

This clonotype was seen a few times. This chain joins TRBV7-8 and TRBJ2-7; D ambiguous. Germline V gene lookup returns CDR1 SGHVS and CDR2 FQNEAQ. CDR3 length equals 14 residues. V was shortened by 2 bases and J by 0 bases, with 8 bases between the two germline ends. The CDR3 DNA sequence: TGTGCCAGCAGCTTATATGAGTACTCCTACGAGCAGTACTTC. Translating gives CASSLYEYSYEQYF.

There are many counts of this clonotype. This chain connects TRBV13 to TRBJ1-3, with D possibly being TRBD1 (6 bases). V was shortened by 4 bases and J by 0 bases, with 10 bases between the two germline ends. CDR3 length equals 15 residues. The germline V gene has CDR1 PRHDT and CDR2 FYEKMQ (reference sequence). CDR3 bases: TGTGCCAGCAGCTCCAGGGGCCTCTCTGGAAACACCATATATTTT. It yields the protein CASSSRGLSGNTIYF.